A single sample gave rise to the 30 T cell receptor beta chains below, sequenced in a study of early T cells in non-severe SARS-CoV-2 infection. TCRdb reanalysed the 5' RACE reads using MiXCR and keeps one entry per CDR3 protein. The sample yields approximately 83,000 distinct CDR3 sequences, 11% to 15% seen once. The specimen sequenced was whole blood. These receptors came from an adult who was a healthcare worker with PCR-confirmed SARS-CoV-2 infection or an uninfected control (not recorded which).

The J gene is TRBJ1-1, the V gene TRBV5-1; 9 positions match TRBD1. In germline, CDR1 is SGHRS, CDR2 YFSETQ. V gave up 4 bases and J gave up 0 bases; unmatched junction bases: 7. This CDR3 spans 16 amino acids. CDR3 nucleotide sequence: TGCGCCAGCAGCCTCCGGGACAGGGCCTTGAACACTGAAGCTTTCTTT. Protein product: CASSLRDRALNTEAFF.

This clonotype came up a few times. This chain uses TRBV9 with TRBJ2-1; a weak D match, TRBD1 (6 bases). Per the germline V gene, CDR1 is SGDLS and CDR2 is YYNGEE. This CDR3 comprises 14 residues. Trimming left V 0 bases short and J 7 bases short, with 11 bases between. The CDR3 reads CASSVGGPVNEQFF. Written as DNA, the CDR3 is TGTGCCAGCAGCGTAGGGGGGCCGGTTAATGAGCAGTTCTTC.

CDR3 sequence: CASSLGQGLNTGELFF. For the CDR3, the DNA is TGTGCCAGCAGCTTAGGCCAGGGTTTGAACACCGGGGAGCTGTTTTTT. This sequence joins TRBV7-2 and TRBJ2-2, with D possibly TRBD1 on 5 matching bases. V was trimmed by 1 base and J by 1 base, leaving 10 bases between them. Germline V gene lookup returns CDR1 SGHTA and CDR2 FQGNSA. This CDR3 region has 16 residues. The variable domain in full, completed from reference TRBV7-2 and TRBJ2-2, reads GAGVSQSPSNKVTEKGKDVELRCDPISGHTALYWYRQSLGQGLEFLIYFQGNSAPDKSGLPSDRFSAERTGGSVSTLTIQRTQQEDSAVYLCASSLGQGLNTGELFFGEGSRLTVL.

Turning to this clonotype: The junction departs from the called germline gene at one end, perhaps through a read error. The chain's CDR3 is CAGSFLAGSTDTQYF. The CDR3 DNA is TGTGCCGGCAGTTTCCTAGCGGGGTCCACAGATACGCAGTATTTT. The rearrangement uses TRBV7-3 and TRBJ2-3; TRBD2 aligns across 9 bases. The CDR3 consists of 15 residues. Germline V gene sequence: CDR1 SGHTA, CDR2 FQGTGA.

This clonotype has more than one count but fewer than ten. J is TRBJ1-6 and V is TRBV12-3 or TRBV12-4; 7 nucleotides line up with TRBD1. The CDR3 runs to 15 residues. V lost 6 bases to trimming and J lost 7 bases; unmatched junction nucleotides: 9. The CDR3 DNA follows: TGTGCCAGCAGCCCTAGACAGGGAAGGAATTCACCCCTCCACTTT. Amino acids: CASSPRQGRNSPLHF.

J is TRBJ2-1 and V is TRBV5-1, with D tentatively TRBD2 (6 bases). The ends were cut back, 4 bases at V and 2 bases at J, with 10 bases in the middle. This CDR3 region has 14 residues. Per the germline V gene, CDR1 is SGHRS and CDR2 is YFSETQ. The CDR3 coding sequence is TGCGCCAGCAGCCAAGGACTAACCTACAATGAGCAGTTCTTC. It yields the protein CASSQGLTYNEQFF.

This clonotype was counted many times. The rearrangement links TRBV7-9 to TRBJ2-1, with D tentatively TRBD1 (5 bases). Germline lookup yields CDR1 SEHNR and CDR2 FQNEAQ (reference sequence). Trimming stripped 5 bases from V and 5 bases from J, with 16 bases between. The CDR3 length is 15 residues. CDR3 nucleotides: TGTGCCAGCAGCCAAAGACAGTACCTGGACAATGAGCAGTTCTTC. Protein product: CASSQRQYLDNEQFF.

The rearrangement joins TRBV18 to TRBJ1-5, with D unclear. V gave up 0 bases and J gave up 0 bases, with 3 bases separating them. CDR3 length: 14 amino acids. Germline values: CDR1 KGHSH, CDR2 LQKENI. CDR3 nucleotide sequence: TGTGCCAGCTCACCACCCAATAGCAATCAGCCCCAGCATTTT. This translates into CASSPPNSNQPQHF.

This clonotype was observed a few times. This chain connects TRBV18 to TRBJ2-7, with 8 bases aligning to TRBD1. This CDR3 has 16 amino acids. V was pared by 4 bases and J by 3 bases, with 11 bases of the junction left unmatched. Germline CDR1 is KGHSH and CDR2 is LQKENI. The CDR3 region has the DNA TGTGCCAGCTCACTATCAACGGGACAGGCCGGCTACGAGCAGTACTTC. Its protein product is CASSLSTGQAGYEQYF.

The DNA of the CDR3 is TGCGCCAGCAGAATAGGACACCGGTCGGGGACCGGGGAGCTGTTTTTT. Protein sequence: CASRIGHRSGTGELFF. The chain employs TRBV5-1 and TRBJ2-2, with D tentatively TRBD1 or TRBD2 (5 bases each). Germline assignment: CDR1 SGHRS and CDR2 YFSETQ. The CDR3 runs 16 residues. The ends were cut back, 5 bases at V and 5 bases at J, with 19 bases in the middle.

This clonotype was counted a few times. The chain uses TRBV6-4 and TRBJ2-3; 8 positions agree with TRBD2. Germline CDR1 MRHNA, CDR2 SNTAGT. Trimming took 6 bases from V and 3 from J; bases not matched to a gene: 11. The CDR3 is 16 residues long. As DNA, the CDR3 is TGTGCCAGCAGAGAGTCGTCGGCTAGCGGGACAGATACGCAGTATTTT. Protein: CASRESSASGTDTQYF.

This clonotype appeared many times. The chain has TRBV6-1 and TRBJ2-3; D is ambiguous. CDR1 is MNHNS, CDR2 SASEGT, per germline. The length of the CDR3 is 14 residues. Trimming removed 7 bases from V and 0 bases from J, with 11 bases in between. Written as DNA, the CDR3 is TGTGCCAGCAAAGAAGTGCCTAGCACAGATACGCAGTATTTT. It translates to CASKEVPSTDTQYF.

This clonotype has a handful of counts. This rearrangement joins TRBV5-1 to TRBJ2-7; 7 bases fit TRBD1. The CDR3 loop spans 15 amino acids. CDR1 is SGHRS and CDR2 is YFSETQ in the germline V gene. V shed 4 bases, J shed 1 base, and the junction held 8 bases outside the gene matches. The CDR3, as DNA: TGCGCCAGCAGCCGCCTCTGGACAGGATCCTACGAGCAGTACTTC. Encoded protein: CASSRLWTGSYEQYF.

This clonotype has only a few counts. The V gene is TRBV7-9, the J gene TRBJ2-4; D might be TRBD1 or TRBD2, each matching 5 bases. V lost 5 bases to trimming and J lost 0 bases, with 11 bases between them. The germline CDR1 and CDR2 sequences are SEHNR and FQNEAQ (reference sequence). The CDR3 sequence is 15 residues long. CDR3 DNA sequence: TGTGCCAGCAGCCCAGGGACCGAAGCCAAAAACATTCAGTACTTC. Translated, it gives CASSPGTEAKNIQYF.

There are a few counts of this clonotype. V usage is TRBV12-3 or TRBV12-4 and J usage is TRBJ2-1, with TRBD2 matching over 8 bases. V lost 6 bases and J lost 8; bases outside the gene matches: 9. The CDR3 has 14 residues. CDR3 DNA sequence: TGTGCCAGCAGAATAGCGGGGCCGCGGGATGAGCAGTTCTTC. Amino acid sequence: CASRIAGPRDEQFF.

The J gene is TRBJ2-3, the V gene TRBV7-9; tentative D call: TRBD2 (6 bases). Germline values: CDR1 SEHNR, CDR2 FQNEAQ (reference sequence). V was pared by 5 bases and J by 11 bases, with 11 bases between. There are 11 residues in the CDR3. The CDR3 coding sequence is TGTGCCAGCAGCCTCCGCGGGGAGCAGTATTTT. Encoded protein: CASSLRGEQYF.

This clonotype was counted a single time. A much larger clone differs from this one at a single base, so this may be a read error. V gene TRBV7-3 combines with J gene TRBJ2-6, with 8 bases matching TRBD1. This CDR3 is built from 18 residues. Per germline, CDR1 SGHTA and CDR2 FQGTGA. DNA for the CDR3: TGTGCCAGCAGCTTAGGGACAGGACACCTCTCTGGGGCCGACGTCCTGACTTTC. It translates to CASSLGTGHLSGADVLTF. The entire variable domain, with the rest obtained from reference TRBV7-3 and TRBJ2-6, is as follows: GAGVSQTPSNKVTEKGKYVELRCDPISGHTALYWYRQSLGQGPEFLIYFQGTGAADDSGLPNDRFFAVRPEGSVSTLKIQRTERGDSAVYLCASSLGTGHLSGADVLTFGAGSRLTVL.

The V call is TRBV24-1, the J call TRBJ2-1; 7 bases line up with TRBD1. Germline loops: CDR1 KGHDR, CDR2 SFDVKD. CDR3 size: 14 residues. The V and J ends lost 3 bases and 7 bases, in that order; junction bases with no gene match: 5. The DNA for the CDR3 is TGTGCCACCAGTGATGAACAGGGGTGGAATGAGCAGTTCTTC. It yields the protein CATSDEQGWNEQFF.

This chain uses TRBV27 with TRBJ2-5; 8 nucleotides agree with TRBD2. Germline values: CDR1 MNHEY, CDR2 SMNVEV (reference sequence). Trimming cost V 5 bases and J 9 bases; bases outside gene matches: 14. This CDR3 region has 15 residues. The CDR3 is CASSTPKAGGSAQYF. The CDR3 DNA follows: TGTGCCAGCAGTACCCCAAAGGCGGGAGGTTCTGCCCAGTACTTC.

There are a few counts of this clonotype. The CDR3 loop is CASKGTGGNIQYF. The CDR3 bases are TGTGCCAGCAAGGGGACGGGGGGAAACATTCAGTACTTC. V gene TRBV2 combines with J gene TRBJ2-4; 7 bases align to TRBD2. This CDR3 is built from 13 residues. After removal of 7 bases from V and 6 bases from J, the junction contained 6 bases not matched to a gene. Germline V CDR1 and CDR2: SNHLY, FYNNEI. The complete variable domain, with remaining parts taken from reference TRBV2 and TRBJ2-4, reads EPEVTQTPSHQVTQMGQEVILRCVPISNHLYFYWYRQILGQKVEFLVSFYNNEISEKSEIFDDQFSVERPDGSNFTLKIRSTKLEDSAMYFCASKGTGGNIQYFGAGTRLSVL.

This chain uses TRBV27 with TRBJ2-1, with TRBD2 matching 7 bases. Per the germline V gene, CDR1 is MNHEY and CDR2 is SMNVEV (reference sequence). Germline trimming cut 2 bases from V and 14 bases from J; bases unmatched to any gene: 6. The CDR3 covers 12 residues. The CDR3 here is CASSLGRGYEFF. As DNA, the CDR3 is TGTGCCAGCAGTTTAGGGCGGGGGTACGAGTTCTTC.

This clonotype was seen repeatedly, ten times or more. The CDR3, as DNA: TGTGCCAGTAGTATAGTGGCTAGCGGGAGCCGAGAGCAGTACTTC. Its translation is CASSIVASGSREQYF. The V and J genes are TRBV19 and TRBJ2-7; 10 positions match TRBD2. CDR1 and CDR2 from the germline V gene are LNHDA and SQIVND (reference sequence). There are 15 residues in the CDR3. J was trimmed by 7 bases and V by 1 base; bases with no gene match: 7.

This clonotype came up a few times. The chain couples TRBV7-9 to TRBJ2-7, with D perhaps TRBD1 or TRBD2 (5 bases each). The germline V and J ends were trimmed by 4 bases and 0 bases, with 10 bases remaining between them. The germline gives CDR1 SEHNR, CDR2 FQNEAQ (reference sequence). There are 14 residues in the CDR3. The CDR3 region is CASSSGTLSYEQYF. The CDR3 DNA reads TGTGCCAGCAGCTCCGGGACCCTCTCCTACGAGCAGTACTTC.

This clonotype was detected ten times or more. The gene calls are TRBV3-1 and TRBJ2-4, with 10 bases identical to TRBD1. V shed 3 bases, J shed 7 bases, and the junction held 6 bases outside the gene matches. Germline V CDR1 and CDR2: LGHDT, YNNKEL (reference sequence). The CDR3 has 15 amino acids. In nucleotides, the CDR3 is TGTGCCAGCAGCCAGGGACAGGGGTCCCCTAACATTCAGTACTTC. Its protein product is CASSQGQGSPNIQYF.

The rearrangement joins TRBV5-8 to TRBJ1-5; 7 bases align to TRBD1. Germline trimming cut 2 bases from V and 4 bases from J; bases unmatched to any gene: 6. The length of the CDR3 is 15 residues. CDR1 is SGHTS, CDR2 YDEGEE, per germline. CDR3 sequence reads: CASSFSGGSNQPQHF. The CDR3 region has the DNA TGTGCCAGCAGCTTTTCAGGGGGTTCGAATCAGCCCCAGCATTTT. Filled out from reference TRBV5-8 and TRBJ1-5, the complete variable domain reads EAGVTQSPTHLIKTRGQQATLRCSPISGHTSVYWYQQALGLGLQFLLWYDEGEERNRGNFPPRFSGRQFPNYSSELNVNALELEDSALYLCASSFSGGSNQPQHFGDGTRLSIL.

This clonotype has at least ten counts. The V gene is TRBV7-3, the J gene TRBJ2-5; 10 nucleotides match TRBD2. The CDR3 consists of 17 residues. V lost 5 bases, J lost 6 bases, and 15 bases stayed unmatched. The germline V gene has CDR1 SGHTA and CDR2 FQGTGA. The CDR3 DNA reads TGTGCCAGCAGCCTAAGCGGCACTAGCGGGGCTGTCAAGACCCAGTACTTC. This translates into CASSLSGTSGAVKTQYF. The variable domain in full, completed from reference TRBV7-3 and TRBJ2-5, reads GAGVSQTPSNKVTEKGKYVELRCDPISGHTALYWYRQSLGQGPEFLIYFQGTGAADDSGLPNDRFFAVRPEGSVSTLKIQRTERGDSAVYLCASSLSGTSGAVKTQYFGPGTRLLVL.

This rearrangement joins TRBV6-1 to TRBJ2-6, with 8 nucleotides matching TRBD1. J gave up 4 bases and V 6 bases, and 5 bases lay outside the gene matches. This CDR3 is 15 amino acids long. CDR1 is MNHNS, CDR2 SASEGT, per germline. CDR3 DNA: TGTGCCAGCAGCCCAGGGGGCGCCGGGGCCAACGTCCTGACTTTC. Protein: CASSPGGAGANVLTF.

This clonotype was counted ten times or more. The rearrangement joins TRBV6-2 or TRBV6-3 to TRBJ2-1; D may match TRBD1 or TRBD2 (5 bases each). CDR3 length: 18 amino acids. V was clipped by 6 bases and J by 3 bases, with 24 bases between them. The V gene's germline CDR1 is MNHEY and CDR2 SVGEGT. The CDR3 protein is CASSTLRGPGNHYNEQFF. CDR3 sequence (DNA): TGTGCCAGCAGCACCCTCCGGGGCCCGGGTAATCACTACAATGAGCAGTTCTTC.

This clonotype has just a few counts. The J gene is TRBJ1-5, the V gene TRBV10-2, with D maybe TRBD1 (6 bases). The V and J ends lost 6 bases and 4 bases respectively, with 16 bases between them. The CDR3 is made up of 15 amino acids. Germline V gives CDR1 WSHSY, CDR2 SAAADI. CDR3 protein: CASSMIGGLNQPQHF. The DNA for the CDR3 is TGCGCCAGCAGCATGATAGGGGGATTAAATCAGCCCCAGCATTTT.

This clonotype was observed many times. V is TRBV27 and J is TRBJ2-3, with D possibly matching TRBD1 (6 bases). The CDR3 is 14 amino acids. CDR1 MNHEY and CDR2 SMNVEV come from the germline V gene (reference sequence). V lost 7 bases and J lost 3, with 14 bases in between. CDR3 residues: CASIRSQGTDTQYF. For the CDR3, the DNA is TGTGCCAGCATACGGAGCCAGGGGACAGATACGCAGTATTTT.